These 10 T cell receptor beta chains originate from one sample sequenced in a study of vaccination and CD4 T cells after COVID-19 (dated by TCRdb to between 2020 and 2023). Antigens for these TCRs are unknown. The label giving this sample's treatment or condition can be read as: approximately 10-day PBMC culture with coronavirus spike peptide pools or control peptides (ViraFEST assay). The method behind the library was PCR. The instrument was an Illumina iSeq 100. At the Johns Hopkins FTIC core, DNA from the cultured CD4+ T cells underwent TCR sequencing with the Oncomine TCR Beta short-read assay. The public sequencing data were trimmed at Q25 with fastp and processed into clonotypes with MiXCR by TCRdb, which kept only in-frame beta chains. Under each unique CDR3 protein, matching rows form one entry showing the most common genes and DNA. The sample table lists roughly 19,000 distinct CDR3 sequences, 60% to 70% of them with a count of one. Around 8% of the sample is in the top ten clones.

Sequenced sample: CD4+ T cells from blood, cultured in vitro. Source of these receptors: a human donor who had recovered from COVID-19.

The chain uses TRBV7-2 and TRBJ2-3; the D call may be TRBD1 or TRBD2 (6 bases each). The CDR3 spans 17 residues. Germline V lookup: CDR1 SGHTA, CDR2 FQGNSA. Trimming cost V 0 bases and J 0 bases, with 13 bases left between them. The CDR3 DNA reads as TGTGCCAGCAGCTTAGCCGCTACAGGGAGGAGCACAGATACGCAGTATTTT. Its protein product is CASSLAATGRSTDTQYF.

This chain links TRBV12-3 or TRBV12-4 with TRBJ1-5, with D unclear. The CDR3 has 14 amino acids. The germline V and J ends were trimmed by 2 bases and 0 bases, with 5 bases remaining between them. Here the CDR3 DNA reads TGTGCCAGCAGTTTATTGTATAGCAATCAGCCCCAGCATTTT. It codes for CASSLLYSNQPQHF.

The V gene is TRBV20-1, the J gene TRBJ2-7, with a tentative D call TRBD1 (6 bases). The CDR3 spans 13 residues. The V and J ends lost 5 bases and 4 bases respectively, with 15 bases between them. Germline V gene data show CDR1 as DFQATT and CDR2 as SNEGSKA (reference sequence). CDR3 bases: TGCAGTGCTCCGAAACAGGGCCCGTACGAGCAGTACTTC. Amino acids: CSAPKQGPYEQYF.

This chain connects TRBV6-1 to TRBJ1-4; TRBD1 is a possible D gene (5 bases). V lost 5 bases and J lost 8, with 15 bases in between. The CDR3 loop spans 14 amino acids. Germline CDR1 MNHNS, CDR2 SASEGT. The CDR3 sequence is CASSRGTGREKLFF. DNA for the CDR3: TGTGCCAGCAGTCGCGGGACGGGGAGGGAAAAACTGTTTTTT.

The J gene is TRBJ2-1, the V gene TRBV11-3, with TRBD2 matching over 10 bases. The CDR3 extends over 16 amino acids. Germline assignment: CDR1 SGHNT and CDR2 YENEEA. J was trimmed by 8 bases and V by 0 bases; bases with no gene match: 7. The CDR3 bases are TGTGCCAGCAGCTTAGAGGGCCTAGCGGGAGCCCATGAGCAGTTCTTC. Translation: CASSLEGLAGAHEQFF.

This rearrangement joins TRBV2 to TRBJ2-7, with 8 bases lining up with TRBD2. The CDR3 loop spans 15 amino acids. Germline CDR1 SNHLY, CDR2 FYNNEI. V was pared by 6 bases and J by 0 bases, with 7 bases of the junction left unmatched. CDR3 DNA sequence: TGTGCCAGCAGGGGAGCTAGCGGGCACTCCTACGAGCAGTACTTC. This gives the protein CASRGASGHSYEQYF.

The gene calls are TRBV20-1 and TRBJ2-3, with D unclear. The germline gives CDR1 DFQATT, CDR2 SNEGSKA (reference sequence). With 4 bases removed from V and 0 bases from J, the gap between germline ends came to 8 bases. The CDR3 has 13 amino acids. DNA for the CDR3: TGCAGTGCTAAACTTACTAGCACAGATACGCAGTATTTT. Encoded protein: CSAKLTSTDTQYF.

This chain uses TRBV5-4 with TRBJ2-7; 8 bases fit TRBD2. With V trimmed by 1 base and J by 2 bases, 5 bases remained unmatched. Germline V gives CDR1 SGHNT, CDR2 YYREEE (reference sequence). CDR3 length: 15 amino acids. This CDR3 reads CASSLWSSGPYEQYF. Here the CDR3 DNA reads TGTGCCAGCAGCTTGTGGTCTAGCGGGCCCTACGAGCAGTACTTC.

The rearrangement uses TRBV11-2 and TRBJ1-6; maybe TRBD1 (5 bases). The germline V and J ends were trimmed by 4 bases and 6 bases, with 10 bases remaining between them. This CDR3 is built from 14 residues. Germline CDR1 SGHAT, CDR2 FQNNGV. CDR3 sequence reads: CASSSGRANSPLHF. The CDR3 DNA sequence: TGTGCCAGCAGCTCGGGACGGGCTAATTCACCCCTCCACTTT.

This clonotype turned up a few times. This chain links TRBV6-2 or TRBV6-3 with TRBJ1-1; D remains ambiguous. The V and J ends lost 4 bases and 4 bases respectively, with 10 bases between them. CDR1 is MNHEY, CDR2 SVGEGT, per germline. The CDR3 contains 13 residues. In DNA form, the CDR3 reads TGTGCCAGCAGTTTTATAGGCGGCACTGAAGCTTTCTTT. Translating it yields CASSFIGGTEAFF.